The 10 T cell receptor beta chains listed next were all sequenced from one sample in a study of T cells in Graves' hyperthyroidism and ophthalmopathy. What was amplified from RNA transcripts were TCR beta CDR3 regions. The primer set for the first-round RT-PCR of the TCR CDR3 was HTBI. TCRdb called the multiplex PCR reads again in MiXCR, with one record for every CDR3 protein. This table holds some 460,000 distinct CDR3 sequences, roughly 14% found once. Input material: blood. The receptors were gathered from a woman younger than 35 with Graves' hyperthyroidism.

This clonotype showed up many times. This sequence joins TRBV20-1 and TRBJ1-2, with D tentatively TRBD1 (5 bases). The V end lost 0 bases, the J end lost 6 bases, and 23 bases lay between the germline ends. The CDR3 runs to 17 residues. Germline assignment: CDR1 DFQATT and CDR2 SNEGSKA (reference sequence). CDR3 nucleotide sequence: TGCAGTGCTAGAGACATACATTCCTCCGAGGAGGGACATGGCTACACCTTC. This encodes CSARDIHSSEEGHGYTF.

Regarding this clonotype: An end of the junction does not agree with germline; a read error may underlie this. V usage is TRBV5-1 and J usage is TRBJ2-1; D is possibly TRBD1 (6 bases). The CDR3 runs to 15 residues. Germline lookup yields CDR1 SGHRS and CDR2 YFSETQ. Here the CDR3 DNA reads TGTGCCAGCAGCGGCCGGGACAACTGGAACAATGAGCAGTTCTTC. This encodes CASSGRDNWNNEQFF.

This clonotype was recorded many times. The rearrangement links TRBV20-1 to TRBJ1-2; no clear D gene. V was cut by 0 bases and J by 4 bases, with 12 bases left in between. The germline V gene encodes CDR1 DFQATT and CDR2 SNEGSKA (reference sequence). This CDR3 spans 14 amino acids. In DNA, the CDR3 is TGCAGTGCTAGAGATTACGCCAGATCCTATGGCTACACCTTC. Amino acid sequence: CSARDYARSYGYTF.

The chain joins TRBV6-1 to TRBJ2-7; D may be TRBD1 or TRBD2 (7 bases each). CDR1 and CDR2 from the germline V gene are MNHNS and SASEGT. The CDR3 loop spans 15 amino acids. V was trimmed by 5 bases and J by 8 bases, leaving 22 bases between them. The CDR3 DNA follows: TGTGCCAGCAGTCGAGCGGGGACAGTAGGAGGGCAGCAGTACTTC. This sequence encodes CASSRAGTVGGQQYF.

This clonotype was picked up many times. The chain couples TRBV12-3 or TRBV12-4 to TRBJ1-2, with D possibly matching TRBD1 (6 bases). Trimming took 7 bases from V and 8 from J, leaving 29 bases between them. This CDR3 region has 17 residues. CDR3 sequence reads: CASTSGSGRGMSGGYTF. CDR3 nucleotides: TGTGCCAGCACCTCCGGGTCAGGGAGGGGGATGTCAGGCGGCTACACCTTC.

In this sample, this clonotype turned up once. The V and J genes are TRBV6-2 or TRBV6-3 and TRBJ2-3, with no clear D. Germline CDR1 MNHEY, CDR2 SVGEGT. V lost 5 bases to trimming and J lost 5 bases, with 17 bases between them. This CDR3 is 15 amino acids long. This CDR3 reads CASSPGRAGRDTQYF. The CDR3 bases are TGTGCCAGCAGTCCTGGGCGTGCCGGTAGAGATACGCAGTATTTT.

This clonotype came up many times. The V gene is TRBV29-1, the J gene TRBJ2-1, with D maybe TRBD1 (6 bases). V was pared by 6 bases and J by 0 bases, with 15 bases between. Germline-derived CDR1 and CDR2 are SQVTM and ANQGSEA. The CDR3 covers 15 residues. CDR3 DNA: TGCAGCGTAGGGACATCCAGGAGCTCCTACAATGAGCAGTTCTTC. Its translation is CSVGTSRSSYNEQFF.

The chain couples TRBV3-1 to TRBJ1-3; 10 bases align to TRBD1. V gave up 4 bases and J gave up 4 bases; unmatched junction bases: 7. The CDR3 spans 16 residues. The germline V gene encodes CDR1 LGHDT and CDR2 YNNKEL (reference sequence). CDR3 residues: CASSPRQGAKGNTIYF. The CDR3 DNA reads as TGTGCCAGCAGCCCACGACAGGGGGCAAAAGGAAACACCATATATTTT. The full variable domain, rest sourced from reference TRBV3-1 and TRBJ1-3, is DTAVSQTPKYLVTQMGNDKSIKCEQNLGHDTMYWYKQDSKKFLKIMFSYNNKELIINETVPNRFSPKSPDKAHLNLHINSLELGDSAVYFCASSPRQGAKGNTIYFGEGSWLTVV.

This clonotype was counted ten times or more. The chain has TRBV20-1 and TRBJ2-3; TRBD2 matches at 8 bases. The CDR3 has 15 residues. Germline assignment: CDR1 DFQATT and CDR2 SNEGSKA (reference sequence). After removal of 0 bases from V and 6 bases from J, the junction contained 8 bases not matched to a gene. The DNA of the CDR3 is TGCAGTGCTAGAGATACGGTAGCGGGGACGGATACGCAGTATTTT. Residues: CSARDTVAGTDTQYF.

This clonotype was seen many times. The rearrangement links TRBV3-1 to TRBJ1-1; no clear D. The germline gives CDR1 LGHDT, CDR2 YNNKEL (reference sequence). The CDR3 loop spans 14 amino acids. Trimming took 0 bases from V and 10 from J, leaving 15 bases between them. CDR3 DNA: TGTGCCAGCAGCCAAGAAATGGCCCTAATCGGAGCTTTCTTT. This sequence encodes CASSQEMALIGAFF. Using reference TRBV3-1 and TRBJ1-1 for the parts outside the CDR3, the full variable domain is DTAVSQTPKYLVTQMGNDKSIKCEQNLGHDTMYWYKQDSKKFLKIMFSYNNKELIINETVPNRFSPKSPDKAHLNLHINSLELGDSAVYFCASSQEMALIGAFFGQGTRLTVV.